This TCR beta chain was documented in a study of T-cell memory formation after mild COVID-19. General study findings and limits: In second-wave clones peaking day 37, SARS-CoV-2 specificity remained unconfirmed. Clones contracting over day 15 to 85 were CD4/CD8 balanced, with later expanders leaning CD4+.

Germline CDR1 SNHLY, CDR2 FYNNEI. The CDR3 runs 12 residues. The trim removed 8 bases at V and 2 bases at J, leaving 2 bases unmatched. TCRdb re-analysed the 5' RACE reads in MiXCR, keeping a single row per CDR3 protein. The repertoire includes some 350,000 distinct CDR3 sequences, 10% to 15% of them detected once, and about 21% sits in the top ten. This clonotype was observed a few times. What it recognizes is unknown. J is TRBJ2-5 and V is TRBV2; 7 positions match TRBD1. Sequences were obtained from PBMCs or a T cell subset sorted from them (not recorded which). The receptor was derived from a man younger than 35 who had mild COVID-19 (a few samples of this study predate the infection). Cell type and time point are not known. CDR3 in DNA: TGTGCCAGCGCCAGGGGGCAAGAGACCCAGTACTTC. It specifies CASARGQETQYF.